The 9 T cell receptor beta chains reported below all come from one sample, sequenced in a study of T cell repertoires in cytomegalovirus infection. Their cognate antigens are unknown. TCRdb used MiXCR to reprocess the reads, holding one entry per CDR3 protein. The sample includes about 830,000 distinct CDR3 sequences, around a third of them seen just once. The material was cultured CD8+ T cells from PBMCs, obtained from culture after CMV antigen stimulation. The source of these receptors is a human donor in good health (CMV status not recorded). Some clones in this sample may be carry-over from other donors' samples.

Turning to this clonotype: A read error may explain this, as a much larger clone is one base away. V usage is TRBV7-6 and J usage is TRBJ2-4; D unclear. Germline-derived CDR1 and CDR2 are SGHVS and FNYEAQ. This CDR3 has 13 amino acids. Here the CDR3 reads CASSPLAKKIQYF. As DNA, the CDR3 is TGTGCCAGCAGCCCCTTAGCCAAAAAGATTCAGTACTTC.

With respect to this clonotype: One end of the junction varies from germline; a read error may be responsible. The V call is TRBV6-5, the J call TRBJ2-2, with D possibly TRBD2 on 5 matching bases. The germline gives CDR1 MNHEY, CDR2 SVGAGI. The CDR3 contains 15 residues. The CDR3 DNA sequence: TGTGCCAGCAGTTACGCGGGTGGAGGCACCGAGGAGCTGTTTTTT. Translated, it gives CASSYAGGGTEELFF.

This chain connects TRBV7-2 to TRBJ2-3; 7 bases line up with TRBD1. The junction had 12 bases not matched to a gene; V was cut back by 5 bases and J by 4 bases. The CDR3 contains 16 residues. Germline-derived CDR1 and CDR2 are SGHTA and FQGNSA. CDR3 amino acids: CASSPPTGPQADTQYF. As DNA, the CDR3 is TGTGCCAGCAGCCCACCGACAGGGCCCCAGGCAGATACGCAGTATTTT.

In its sample, this clonotype was seen a few times. The chain combines TRBV6-2 or TRBV6-3 with TRBJ2-2, with unresolved D. The CDR3 sequence is 13 residues long. V shed 3 bases and J shed 4 bases, with 6 bases lying between them. Germline V gene data show CDR1 as MNHEY and CDR2 as SVGEGT. DNA of the CDR3: TGTGCCAGCAGTTATGTATTCACCGGGGAGCTGTTTTTT. It is translated as CASSYVFTGELFF.

The CDR3 DNA is TGCAGTGCTAGAGGACAGGGGATGGGGGACTATGGCTACACCTTC. Translating gives CSARGQGMGDYGYTF. The V and J genes are TRBV20-1 and TRBJ1-2; 8 bases fit TRBD1. After removal of 1 base from V and 3 bases from J, the junction contained 7 bases not matched to a gene. From germline, CDR1 is DFQATT and CDR2 SNEGSKA (reference sequence). The CDR3 sequence is 15 residues long.

This chain links TRBV10-3 with TRBJ2-3, with no clear D. V gave up 2 bases and J gave up 5 bases, with 5 bases separating them. Germline V CDR1 and CDR2: ENHRY, SYGVKD. CDR3 length: 12 residues. This chain's CDR3 is CAISEVRDTQYF. The CDR3 nucleotides are TGTGCCATCAGTGAGGTACGAGATACGCAGTATTTT.

On this clonotype itself: A much larger clone is a single base away; this may be a read error. The chain recombines TRBV6-2 or TRBV6-3 with TRBJ2-3; TRBD1 is a possible D gene (5 bases). This CDR3 contains 15 residues. Per the germline V gene, CDR1 is MNHEY and CDR2 is SVGEGT. Between the trimmed V and J ends, which lost 0 bases and 10 bases, there was a span of 17 bases. Here the CDR3 reads CASSYSKATQGSQYF. DNA for the CDR3: TGTGCCAGCAGTTACTCGAAGGCCACGCAGGGTTCGCAGTATTTT.

This clonotype was detected a few times. The gene calls are TRBV12-5 and TRBJ2-2; TRBD1 is a possible D gene (5 bases). Trimming stripped 3 bases from V and 0 bases from J, with 8 bases between. The CDR3 loop spans 15 amino acids. Looked up from germline, CDR1 is LGHNT and CDR2 is FRNRAP. In nucleotides, the CDR3 is TGTGCTAGTGGTTTTCAGGGTGCGAACACCGGGGAGCTGTTTTTT. The encoded protein is CASGFQGANTGELFF.

This clonotype was observed a handful of times. The rearrangement joins TRBV20-1 to TRBJ1-2; the match to TRBD1 covers 10 bases. V was clipped by 6 bases and J by 4 bases; unmatched bases: 11. Germline V CDR1 and CDR2: DFQATT, SNEGSKA (reference sequence). The CDR3 is 15 amino acids. CDR3 loop: CSADLSGQGTYGYTF. In nucleotides, the CDR3 is TGCAGTGCCGATCTATCGGGACAGGGGACCTATGGCTACACCTTC.